One sample yielded the 25 T cell receptor beta chains listed below, sequenced in a study of blood T cell repertoires in COVID-19. Libraries were prepared by immunoSEQ multiplex PCR; TCRdb keeps only in-frame clonotypes and omits some of them. Of fewer than 100,000 clones listed, around nine tenths are singletons. Sequencing was performed on peripheral blood. The receptor set was obtained from a man in his 70s with acute or convalescent COVID-19.

The chain recombines TRBV5-1 with TRBJ2-1; the match to TRBD2 covers 13 bases. Germline V gene data show CDR1 as SGHRS and CDR2 as YFSETQ. Losses at the gene ends were 0 bases for V and 0 bases for J; bases not matched to a gene: 3. The CDR3 is 18 residues long. This CDR3 reads CASSLDGTSGDSYNEQFF. The CDR3 nucleotides are TGCGCCAGCAGCTTGGACGGGACTAGCGGGGACTCCTACAATGAGCAGTTCTTC.

Turning to this clone: One end of the junction fails to match germline, which may point to a read error. The chain couples TRBV7-7 to TRBJ2-2; 13 bases are a match to TRBD2. The CDR3 is 15 amino acids. Germline CDR1 and CDR2: SSHAT and FNYEAQ (reference sequence). CDR3 loop: CASSPGTSGAGELFF. DNA of the CDR3: TGTGCTAGCAGCCCCGGGACTAGCGGGGCCGGGGAGCTGTTTTTT.

This rearrangement joins TRBV5-1 to TRBJ2-7, with D possibly matching TRBD1 (6 bases). The CDR3 consists of 15 residues. From germline, CDR1 is SGHRS and CDR2 YFSETQ. V lost 0 bases to trimming and J lost 1 base, with 11 bases between them. The CDR3 region is CASSLAPGESYEQYV. DNA of the CDR3: TGCGCCAGCAGCTTGGCCCCAGGGGAGTCCTACGAGCAGTACGTC.

The V call is TRBV5-5, the J call TRBJ2-4; 7 nucleotides match TRBD1. Unmatched junction bases numbered 5, after V lost 2 bases and J lost 3 bases. CDR1 is SGHKS, CDR2 YYEKEE, per germline (reference sequence). The CDR3 sequence is 15 residues long. The DNA of the CDR3 is TGTGCCAGCAGCTTTACAGGGGATGACAAAAACATTCAGTACTTC. Protein sequence: CASSFTGDDKNIQYF.

This CDR3 reads CASSQADRAGINTGELFF. The CDR3 DNA is TGTGCCAGCAGCCAGGCAGACAGGGCAGGTATAAACACCGGGGAGCTGTTTTTT. The chain combines TRBV4-2 with TRBJ2-2; 7 bases match TRBD1. Trimming removed 3 bases from V and 2 bases from J; junction bases left unmatched: 12. Germline lookup yields CDR1 LGHNA and CDR2 YNFKEQ. The CDR3 covers 18 residues.

The chain carries TRBV5-6 and TRBJ2-5; perhaps TRBD2 as D (6 bases). In germline, CDR1 is SGHDT, CDR2 YYEEEE. This CDR3 is built from 15 residues. The V and J ends lost 2 bases and 4 bases respectively, with 15 bases between them. CDR3 DNA sequence: TGTGCCAGCAGCTTTTGGGGGGAGCGGTCAGAGACCCAGTACTTC. It codes for CASSFWGERSETQYF.

The V call is TRBV10-3, the J call TRBJ1-4; weak D call: TRBD1 (6 bases). V lost 8 bases and J 7 bases, leaving 14 bases between the germline ends. Germline V gene lookup returns CDR1 ENHRY and CDR2 SYGVKD. This CDR3 comprises 13 residues. This CDR3 is CAIGTTGFEKLFF. In nucleotides, the CDR3 is TGTGCCATCGGGACAACGGGATTTGAAAAACTGTTTTTT.

This chain links TRBV18 with TRBJ1-6, with D maybe TRBD1 (6 bases). V was clipped by 2 bases and J by 9 bases, with 14 bases between them. The CDR3 is 15 amino acids. Germline CDR1 KGHSH, CDR2 LQKENI. CDR3 region: CASSPGTGTGSPLHF. In nucleotides, the CDR3 is TGTGCCAGCTCACCAGGCACAGGGACGGGTTCACCCCTCCACTTT.

This chain uses TRBV19 with TRBJ1-2; 7 bases are shared with TRBD1. CDR3 length: 14 residues. Germline V lookup: CDR1 LNHDA, CDR2 SQIVND (reference sequence). Trimming at V came to 8 bases and at J to 5 bases, leaving 11 bases not matched to a gene. CDR3 coding DNA: TGTGCCAGTCTCCAGAGCCTGACAGGGTATGGCTACACCTTC. This encodes CASLQSLTGYGYTF.

V is TRBV5-5 and J is TRBJ1-2; TRBD1 aligns across 7 bases. Germline V CDR1 and CDR2: SGHKS, YYEKEE (reference sequence). Trimming took 2 bases from V and 1 from J; bases not matched to a gene: 2. The CDR3 runs 14 residues. The CDR3 loop reads CASSFQGDNYGYTF. DNA of the CDR3: TGTGCCAGCAGCTTCCAGGGGGATAACTATGGCTACACCTTC. Complete variable domain (other parts from reference TRBV5-5 and TRBJ1-2): DAGVTQSPTHLIKTRGQQVTLRCSPISGHKSVSWYQQVLGQGPQFIFQYYEKEERGRGNFPDRFSARQFPNYSSELNVNALLLGDSALYLCASSFQGDNYGYTFGSGTRLTVV.

This clone was counted only a few times. The V gene is TRBV19, the J gene TRBJ1-2, with TRBD1 identical over 7 bases. The CDR3 has 14 residues. Per the germline V gene, CDR1 is LNHDA and CDR2 is SQIVND (reference sequence). Trimming took 2 bases from V and 5 from J; bases not matched to a gene: 5. This CDR3 is CASSITTGEYGYTF. The CDR3 DNA reads as TGTGCCAGTAGTATAACTACAGGGGAATATGGCTACACCTTC.

In its sample, this clone was seen once. J is TRBJ2-1 and V is TRBV5-1; 8 nucleotides line up with TRBD1. V lost 5 bases and J lost 7; bases outside the gene matches: 17. The CDR3 contains 17 residues. Germline CDR1 reads SGHRS; CDR2 reads YFSETQ. Here the CDR3 reads CASSRAGGQGARNEQFF. The CDR3 nucleotides are TGCGCCAGCAGTCGCGCGGGTGGGCAGGGGGCACGTAATGAGCAGTTCTTC.

The chain uses TRBV28 and TRBJ1-2; tentatively, D is TRBD1 (5 bases). The length of the CDR3 is 16 residues. Germline values: CDR1 MDHEN, CDR2 SYDVKM. V was cut by 4 bases and J by 2 bases, with 17 bases left in between. The CDR3 loop is CASSYAGLTQNYGYTF. In nucleotides, the CDR3 is TGTGCCAGCAGTTACGCGGGACTGACACAAAACTATGGCTACACCTTC.

This clone is a singleton in its sample. The same CDR3 arises from other DNA sequences in this sample as well. This chain uses TRBV28 with TRBJ1-2; 9 positions match TRBD1. The germline gives CDR1 MDHEN, CDR2 SYDVKM. The ends lost 6 bases at V and 0 bases at J; junction bases unmatched: 5. The CDR3 runs to 15 residues. In DNA, the CDR3 is TGTGCCAGCAGGGGACAGGGATTAGCTAACTATGGCTACACCTTC. Translating gives CASRGQGLANYGYTF.

The chain carries TRBV28 and TRBJ1-2, with D perhaps TRBD1 (6 bases). Germline V CDR1 and CDR2: MDHEN, SYDVKM. The CDR3 consists of 14 residues. V gave up 7 bases and J gave up 0 bases, with 12 bases separating them. The CDR3 spells CASKVNRANYGYTF. The CDR3 DNA sequence: TGTGCCAGCAAGGTGAACAGGGCTAACTATGGCTACACCTTC.

This clone was found once. This rearrangement joins TRBV28 to TRBJ2-3, with a weak D call TRBD2 (6 bases). This CDR3 is built from 11 residues. The V and J ends lost 8 bases and 6 bases respectively, with 9 bases between them. Germline CDR1 is MDHEN and CDR2 is SYDVKM. CDR3 protein: CASGRGDTQYF. In DNA form, the CDR3 reads TGTGCCAGCGGACGGGGGGATACGCAGTATTTT.

The rearrangement links TRBV28 to TRBJ2-7; tentatively, D is TRBD1 (6 bases). Germline CDR1 MDHEN, CDR2 SYDVKM. V shed 5 bases and J shed 1 base, with 12 bases lying between them. The CDR3 is 14 residues long. DNA of the CDR3: TGTGCCAGCAGTGCCCCGGGGACATCCTACGAGCAGTACTTC. It yields the protein CASSAPGTSYEQYF. Drawing the rest from reference TRBV28 and TRBJ2-7, the complete variable domain is DVKVTQSSRYLVKRTGEKVFLECVQDMDHENMFWYRQDPGLGLRLIYFSYDVKMKEKGDIPEGYSVSREKKERFSLILESASTNQTSMYLCASSAPGTSYEQYFGPGTRLTVT.

The sample holds a few counts of this clone. CDR3 amino acids: CASSPTSGVYGYTF. The CDR3, as DNA: TGTGCCAGCAGCCCAACCTCCGGGGTCTATGGCTACACCTTC. V usage is TRBV5-4 and J usage is TRBJ1-2; unclear D gene. The germline CDR1 and CDR2 sequences are SGHNT and YYREEE (reference sequence). V was pared by 4 bases and J by 4 bases, with 14 bases between. The CDR3 loop spans 14 amino acids.

This clone was counted a single time. The CDR3 nucleotides read TGTGCCAGCAGTTTGACGGGGGGGGCGTATAATGAGCAGTTCTTC. It encodes CASSLTGGAYNEQFF. V usage is TRBV27 and J usage is TRBJ2-1; 8 nucleotides align to TRBD2. In germline, CDR1 is MNHEY, CDR2 SMNVEV (reference sequence). This CDR3 has 15 amino acids. The junction had 8 bases not matched to a gene; V was cut back by 3 bases and J by 7 bases.

The chain is built from TRBV2 and TRBJ1-5, with a tentative D call TRBD1 (5 bases). The CDR3 contains 15 residues. Germline lookup yields CDR1 SNHLY and CDR2 FYNNEI. With 10 bases removed from V and 0 bases from J, the gap between germline ends came to 16 bases. The CDR3 is CATSRQSGSNQPQHF. Written as DNA, the CDR3 is TGTGCCACTTCGAGACAGTCGGGTAGCAATCAGCCCCAGCATTTT.

This chain joins TRBV30 and TRBJ1-1, with D possibly matching TRBD1 (5 bases). V lost 4 bases to trimming and J lost 4 bases, with 13 bases between them. Germline V gene lookup returns CDR1 GTSNPN and CDR2 SVGIG (reference sequence). The length of the CDR3 is 13 residues. CDR3 amino acids: CAWIGDSGTEAFF. DNA for the CDR3: TGTGCCTGGATAGGAGACAGTGGCACTGAAGCTTTCTTT.

This chain joins TRBV6-5 and TRBJ2-2, with 8 bases identical to TRBD1. Unmatched junction bases numbered 9, after V lost 2 bases and J lost 7 bases. This CDR3 is 16 amino acids long. Germline V gene data show CDR1 as MNHEY and CDR2 as SVGAGI. The CDR3 sequence: CASSYTPGGASGELFF. In nucleotides, the CDR3 is TGTGCCAGCAGTTACACCCCAGGGGGCGCGAGCGGGGAGCTGTTTTTT.

This clone was counted a single time. CDR3 loop: CASSHTSLNTGELFF. The CDR3, as DNA: TGTGCCAGCAGCCACACTAGCTTGAACACCGGGGAGCTGTTTTTT. The chain joins TRBV6-5 to TRBJ2-2; tentative D call: TRBD2 (6 bases). Trimming cost V 6 bases and J 1 base, with 12 bases left between them. The V gene's germline CDR1 is MNHEY and CDR2 SVGAGI. The CDR3 runs to 15 residues.

The chain joins TRBV11-3 to TRBJ2-1; 8 bases are shared with TRBD2. This CDR3 is 15 amino acids long. CDR1 is SGHNT, CDR2 YENEEA, per germline. The V and J ends lost 5 bases and 7 bases, in that order; junction bases with no gene match: 10. The CDR3 DNA reads TGTGCCAGCAGCCCCTTCCGGGGGGGCGTTAATGAGCAGTTCTTC. It is translated as CASSPFRGGVNEQFF.

The chain is built from TRBV18 and TRBJ2-1; 8 bases agree with TRBD1. The germline gives CDR1 KGHSH, CDR2 LQKENI. Losses at the gene ends were 3 bases for V and 6 bases for J; bases not matched to a gene: 7. The CDR3 is 15 amino acids. The CDR3 coding sequence is TGTGCCAGCTCACCTGAGACAGGGGCGATCAATGAGCAGTTCTTC. Translated: CASSPETGAINEQFF.